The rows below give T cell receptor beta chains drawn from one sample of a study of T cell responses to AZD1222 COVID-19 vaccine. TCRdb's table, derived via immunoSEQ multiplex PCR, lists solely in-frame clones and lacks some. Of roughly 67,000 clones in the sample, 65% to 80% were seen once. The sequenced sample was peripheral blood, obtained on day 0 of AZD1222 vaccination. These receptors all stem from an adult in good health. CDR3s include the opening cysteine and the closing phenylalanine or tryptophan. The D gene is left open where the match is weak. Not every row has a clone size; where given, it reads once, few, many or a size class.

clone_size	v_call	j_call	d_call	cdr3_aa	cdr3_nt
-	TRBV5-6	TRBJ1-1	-	CASSLVFIETGPVLKSFF	TGTGCCAGCAGCTTGGTATTCATAGAGACAGGTCCTGTCTTGAAGTCTTTCTTT
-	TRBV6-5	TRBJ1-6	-	CASPPLGISPLHF	TGTGCCAGCCCCCCACTCGGCATATCACCCCTCCACTTT
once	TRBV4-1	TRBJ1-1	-	CASSQESSVPTEAFF	TGCGCCAGCAGCCAAGAATCGTCGGTCCCCACTGAAGCTTTCTTT
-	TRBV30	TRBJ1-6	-	CAWTASGAGSPLHF	TGTGCCTGGACCGCTTCCGGGGCGGGTTCACCCCTCCACTTT
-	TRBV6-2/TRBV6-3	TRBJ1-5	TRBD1	CASSFGQGNQPQHF	TGTGCCAGCAGTTTCGGACAGGGTAATCAGCCCCAGCATTTT
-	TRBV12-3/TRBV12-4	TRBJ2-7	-	CASSFTKSYEQYF	TGTGCCAGCAGTTTCACCAAGTCCTACGAGCAGTACTTC
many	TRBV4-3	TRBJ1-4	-	CASSRERSATNEKLFF	TGCGCCAGCAGCCGAGAGAGATCCGCAACTAATGAAAAACTGTTTTTT
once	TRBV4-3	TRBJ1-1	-	CASSQGMGSGEAFF	TGCGCCAGCAGCCAAGGCATGGGTTCGGGTGAAGCTTTCTTT
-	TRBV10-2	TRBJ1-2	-	CASRPANPANYGYTF	TGCGCCAGCAGGCCCGCCAACCCAGCTAACTATGGCTACACCTTC
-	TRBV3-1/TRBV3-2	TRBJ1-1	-	CASSQGGIEAFF	TGTGCCAGCAGCCAAGGAGGGATTGAAGCTTTCTTT
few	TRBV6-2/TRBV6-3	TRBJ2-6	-	CASSYRQALASGANVLTF	TGTGCCAGCAGTTATAGACAGGCCCTCGCTTCTGGGGCCAACGTCCTGACTTTC
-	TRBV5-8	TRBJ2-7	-	CASSSQGLSEQYF	TGTGCCAGCAGCTCCCAAGGACTAAGCGAGCAGTACTTC
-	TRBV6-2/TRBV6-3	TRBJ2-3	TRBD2	CASSPTSGGTDTQYF	TGTGCCAGCAGCCCCACTAGCGGAGGCACAGATACGCAGTATTTT
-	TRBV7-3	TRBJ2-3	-	CASRFDPAGDTQYF	TGTGCCAGCAGATTTGATCCTGCGGGGGATACGCAGTATTTT